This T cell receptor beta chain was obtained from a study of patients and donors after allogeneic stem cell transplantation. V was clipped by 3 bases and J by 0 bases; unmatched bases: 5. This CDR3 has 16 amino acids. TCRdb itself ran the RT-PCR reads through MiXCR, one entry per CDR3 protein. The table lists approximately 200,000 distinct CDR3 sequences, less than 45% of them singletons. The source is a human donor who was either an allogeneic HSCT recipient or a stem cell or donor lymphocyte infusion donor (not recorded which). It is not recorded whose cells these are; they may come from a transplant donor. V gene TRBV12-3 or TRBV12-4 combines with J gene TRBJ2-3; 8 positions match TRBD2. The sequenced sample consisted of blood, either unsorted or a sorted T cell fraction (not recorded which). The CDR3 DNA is TGTGCCAGCAGTTTCGAAAGCGGGAGAAGCACAGATACGCAGTATTTT. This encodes CASSFESGRSTDTQYF.